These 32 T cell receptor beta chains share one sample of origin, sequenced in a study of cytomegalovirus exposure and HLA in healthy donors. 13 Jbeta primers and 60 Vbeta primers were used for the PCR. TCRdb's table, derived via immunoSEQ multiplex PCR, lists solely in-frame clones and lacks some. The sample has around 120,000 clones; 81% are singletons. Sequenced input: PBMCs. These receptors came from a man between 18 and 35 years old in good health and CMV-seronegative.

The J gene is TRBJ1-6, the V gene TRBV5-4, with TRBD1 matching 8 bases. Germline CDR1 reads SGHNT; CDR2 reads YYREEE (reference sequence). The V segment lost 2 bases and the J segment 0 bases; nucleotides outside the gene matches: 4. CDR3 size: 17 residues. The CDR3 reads CASSFRTGSSYNSPLHF. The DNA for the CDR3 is TGTGCCAGCAGCTTCCGGACAGGGAGCTCCTATAATTCACCCCTCCACTTT.

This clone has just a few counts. Written as DNA, the CDR3 is TGTGCCAGCAGGAGCCTTAGCTCCTACAATGAGCAGTTCTTC. Its translation is CASRSLSSYNEQFF. The V and J genes are TRBV6-5 and TRBJ2-1; D gene unclear. The CDR3 is 14 residues long. The germline V gene encodes CDR1 MNHEY and CDR2 SVGAGI. The V gene lost 6 bases and the J gene lost 0 bases, with 9 bases spanning the gap.

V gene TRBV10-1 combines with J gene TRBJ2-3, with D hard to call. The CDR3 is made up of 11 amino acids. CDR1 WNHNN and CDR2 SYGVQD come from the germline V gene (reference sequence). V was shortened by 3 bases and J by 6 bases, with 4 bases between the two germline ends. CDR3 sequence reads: CASSEADTQYF. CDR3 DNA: TGCGCCAGCAGTGAAGCGGATACGCAGTATTTT.

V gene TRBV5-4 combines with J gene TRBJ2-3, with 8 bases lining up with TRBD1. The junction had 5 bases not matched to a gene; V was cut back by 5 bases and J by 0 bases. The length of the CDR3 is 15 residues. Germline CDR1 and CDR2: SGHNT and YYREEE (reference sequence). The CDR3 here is CASRRTGTSTDTQYF. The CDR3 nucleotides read TGTGCCAGCAGGAGGACAGGGACGAGCACAGATACGCAGTATTTT. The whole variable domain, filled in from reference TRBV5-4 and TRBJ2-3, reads ETGVTQSPTHLIKTRGQQVTLRCSSQSGHNTVSWYQQALGQGPQFIFQYYREEENGRGNFPPRFSGLQFPNYSSELNVNALELDDSALYLCASRRTGTSTDTQYFGPGTRLTVL.

The CDR3 bases are TGTGCCAGCAGCTTCTGGCCGCAGGGTTCCTACGAGCAGTACTTC. The encoded protein is CASSFWPQGSYEQYF. This chain uses TRBV13 with TRBJ2-7, with D perhaps TRBD1 (5 bases). The germline V gene encodes CDR1 PRHDT and CDR2 FYEKMQ (reference sequence). This CDR3 has 15 amino acids. Trimming took off 3 bases at V and 1 base at J, with 13 bases between the two ends.

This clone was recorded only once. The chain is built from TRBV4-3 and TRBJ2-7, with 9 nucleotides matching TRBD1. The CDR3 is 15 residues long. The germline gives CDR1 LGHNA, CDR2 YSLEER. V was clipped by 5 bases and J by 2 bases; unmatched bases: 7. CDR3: CASSFRDRVTYEQYF. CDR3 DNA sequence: TGCGCCAGCAGCTTCCGGGACAGGGTCACCTACGAGCAGTACTTC.

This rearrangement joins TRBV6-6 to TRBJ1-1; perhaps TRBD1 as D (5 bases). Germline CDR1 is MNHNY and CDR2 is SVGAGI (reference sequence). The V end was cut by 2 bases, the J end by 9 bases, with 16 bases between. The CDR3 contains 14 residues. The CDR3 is CASSYRQGDGKAFF. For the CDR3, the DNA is TGTGCCAGCAGTTACCGGCAGGGCGATGGGAAAGCTTTCTTT.

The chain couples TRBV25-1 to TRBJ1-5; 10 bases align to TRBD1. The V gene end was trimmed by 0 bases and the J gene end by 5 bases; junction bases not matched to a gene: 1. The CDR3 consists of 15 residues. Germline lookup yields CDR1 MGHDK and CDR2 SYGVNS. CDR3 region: CASSEYGTGDQPQHF. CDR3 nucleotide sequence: TGTGCCAGCAGTGAATACGGGACAGGGGATCAGCCCCAGCATTTT.

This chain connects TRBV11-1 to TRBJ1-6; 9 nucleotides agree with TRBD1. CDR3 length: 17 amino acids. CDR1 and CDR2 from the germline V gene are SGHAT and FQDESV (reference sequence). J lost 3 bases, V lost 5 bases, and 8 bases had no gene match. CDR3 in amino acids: CASSHRQGEVYNSPLHF. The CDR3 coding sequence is TGTGCCAGCAGCCACAGACAGGGGGAAGTCTATAATTCACCCCTCCACTTT. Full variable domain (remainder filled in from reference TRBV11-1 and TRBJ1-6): EAEVAQSPRYKITEKSQAVAFWCDPISGHATLYWYRQILGQGPELLVQFQDESVVDDSQLPKDRFSAERLKGVDSTLKIQPAELGDSAMYLCASSHRQGEVYNSPLHFGNGTRLTVT.

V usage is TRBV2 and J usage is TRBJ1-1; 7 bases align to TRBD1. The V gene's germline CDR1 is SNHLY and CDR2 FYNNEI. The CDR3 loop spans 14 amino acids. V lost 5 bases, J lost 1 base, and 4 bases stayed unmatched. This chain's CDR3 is CASSQTGSNTEAFF. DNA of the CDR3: TGTGCCAGCAGTCAGACAGGGTCGAACACTGAAGCTTTCTTT.

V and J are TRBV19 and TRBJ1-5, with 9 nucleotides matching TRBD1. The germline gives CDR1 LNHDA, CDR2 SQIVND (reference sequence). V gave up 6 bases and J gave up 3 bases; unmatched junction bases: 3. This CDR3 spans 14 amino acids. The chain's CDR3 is CASRRTGDNQPQHF. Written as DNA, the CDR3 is TGTGCCAGTAGGCGGACAGGGGACAATCAGCCCCAGCATTTT.

CDR3 in DNA: TGTGCCAGCTCACCGCGGGAGGATAACTATGGCTACACCTTC. It codes for CASSPREDNYGYTF. The chain is built from TRBV18 and TRBJ1-2; D is uncertain. Germline V gene data show CDR1 as KGHSH and CDR2 as LQKENI. V lost 3 bases and J 1 base, leaving 9 bases between the germline ends. The CDR3 consists of 14 residues.

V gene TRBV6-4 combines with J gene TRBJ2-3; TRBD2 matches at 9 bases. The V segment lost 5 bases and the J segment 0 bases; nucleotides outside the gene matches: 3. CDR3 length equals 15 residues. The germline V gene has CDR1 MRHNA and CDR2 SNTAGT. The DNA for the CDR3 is TGTGCCAGCAGTACCGGGACTAGCAGCACAGATACGCAGTATTTT. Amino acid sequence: CASSTGTSSTDTQYF.

The CDR3 spells CASSRPGHINYGYTF. CDR3 nucleotide sequence: TGTGCCAGCAGTCGCCCGGGACACATAAACTATGGCTACACCTTC. The chain carries TRBV6-5 and TRBJ1-2; possible D gene TRBD1, 6 bases. Germline-derived CDR1 and CDR2 are MNHEY and SVGAGI. Trimming took off 5 bases at V and 2 bases at J, with 15 bases between the two ends. The CDR3 is 15 amino acids.

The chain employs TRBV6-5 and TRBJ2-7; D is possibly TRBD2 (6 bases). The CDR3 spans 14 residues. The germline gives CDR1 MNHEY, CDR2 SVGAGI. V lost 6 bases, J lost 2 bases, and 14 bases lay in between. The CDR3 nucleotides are TGTGCCAGCAGGGTGGGGGGTCCCCCCTACGAGCAGTACTTC. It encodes CASRVGGPPYEQYF.

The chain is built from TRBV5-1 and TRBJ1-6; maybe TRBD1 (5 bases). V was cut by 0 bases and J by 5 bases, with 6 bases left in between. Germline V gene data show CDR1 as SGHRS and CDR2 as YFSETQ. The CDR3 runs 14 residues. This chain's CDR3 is CASSLGQNNSPLHF. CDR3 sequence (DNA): TGCGCCAGCAGCTTGGGACAGAATAATTCACCCCTCCACTTT. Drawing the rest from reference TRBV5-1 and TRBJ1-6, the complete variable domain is KAGVTQTPRYLIKTRGQQVTLSCSPISGHRSVSWYQQTPGQGLQFLFEYFSETQRNKGNFPGRFSGRQFSNSRSEMNVSTLELGDSALYLCASSLGQNNSPLHFGNGTRLTVT.

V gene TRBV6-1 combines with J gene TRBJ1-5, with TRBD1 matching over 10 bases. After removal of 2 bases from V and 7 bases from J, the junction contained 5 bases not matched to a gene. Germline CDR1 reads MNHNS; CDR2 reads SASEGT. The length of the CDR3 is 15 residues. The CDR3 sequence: CASSERGTGAQPQHF. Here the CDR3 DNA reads TGTGCCAGCAGTGAAAGGGGGACAGGGGCCCAGCCCCAGCATTTT.

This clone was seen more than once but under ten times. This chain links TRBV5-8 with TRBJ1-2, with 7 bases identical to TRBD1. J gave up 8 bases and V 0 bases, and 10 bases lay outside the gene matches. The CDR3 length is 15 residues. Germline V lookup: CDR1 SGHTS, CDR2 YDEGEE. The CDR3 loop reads CASSLAGRGIGGYTF. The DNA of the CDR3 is TGTGCCAGCAGCTTGGCTGGCAGGGGGATTGGCGGCTACACCTTC.

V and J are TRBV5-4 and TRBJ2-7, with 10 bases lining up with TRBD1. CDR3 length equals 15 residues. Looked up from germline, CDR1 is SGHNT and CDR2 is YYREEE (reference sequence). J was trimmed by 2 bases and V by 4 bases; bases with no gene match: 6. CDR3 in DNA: TGTGCCAGCAGCCTTCGGACAGGGGGGACCTACGAGCAGTACTTC. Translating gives CASSLRTGGTYEQYF.

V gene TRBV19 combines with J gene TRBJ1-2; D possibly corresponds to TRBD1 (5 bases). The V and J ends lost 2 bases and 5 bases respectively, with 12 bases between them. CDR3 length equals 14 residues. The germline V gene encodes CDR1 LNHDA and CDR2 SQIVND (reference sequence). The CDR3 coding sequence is TGTGCCAGTAGTATAAGCGCAGGGCGATATGGCTACACCTTC. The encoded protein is CASSISAGRYGYTF.

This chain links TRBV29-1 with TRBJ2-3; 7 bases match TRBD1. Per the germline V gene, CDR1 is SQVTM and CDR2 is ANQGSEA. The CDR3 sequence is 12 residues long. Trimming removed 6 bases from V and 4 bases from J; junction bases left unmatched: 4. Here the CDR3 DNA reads TGCAGCGTCCTTACAGGGGCAGATACGCAGTATTTT. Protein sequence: CSVLTGADTQYF.

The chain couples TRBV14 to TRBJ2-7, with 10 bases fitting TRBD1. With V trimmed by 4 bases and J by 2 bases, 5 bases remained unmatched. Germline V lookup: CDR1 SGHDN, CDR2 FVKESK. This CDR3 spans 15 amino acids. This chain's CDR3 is CASSLGTGVPYEQYF. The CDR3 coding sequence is TGTGCCAGCAGCCTTGGGACAGGGGTCCCCTACGAGCAGTACTTC.

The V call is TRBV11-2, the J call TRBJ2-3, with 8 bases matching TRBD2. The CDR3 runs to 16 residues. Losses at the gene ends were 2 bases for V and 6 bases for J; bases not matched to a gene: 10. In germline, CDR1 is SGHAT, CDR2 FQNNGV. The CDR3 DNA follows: TGTGCCAGCAGCTTAATTCCCCTCGGCGGGGGGGATACGCAGTATTTT. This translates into CASSLIPLGGGDTQYF.

The chain's CDR3 is CASSRGSGTEAFF. CDR3 DNA: TGTGCCAGTAGTAGGGGCTCGGGCACTGAAGCTTTCTTT. This chain joins TRBV19 and TRBJ1-1; the D gene is possibly TRBD1 (5 bases). Trimming pared 4 bases from V and 4 bases from J, leaving 10 bases between. Germline V gene data show CDR1 as LNHDA and CDR2 as SQIVND (reference sequence). CDR3 size: 13 residues.

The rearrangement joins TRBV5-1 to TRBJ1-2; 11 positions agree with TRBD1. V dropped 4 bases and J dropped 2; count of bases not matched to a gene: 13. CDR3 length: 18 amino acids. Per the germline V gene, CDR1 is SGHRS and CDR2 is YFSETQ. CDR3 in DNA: TGCGCCAGCAGCCTGTGGGTAGGACAGGGGGCCTTAAACTATGGCTACACCTTC. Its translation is CASSLWVGQGALNYGYTF.

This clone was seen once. CDR3 bases: TGCGCCAGCAGCCCCAGGGGGCTGGATTCACCCCTCCACTTT. Translated: CASSPRGLDSPLHF. V is TRBV5-1 and J is TRBJ1-6; 8 bases line up with TRBD1. The CDR3 extends over 14 amino acids. The germline gives CDR1 SGHRS, CDR2 YFSETQ. Germline trimming cut 4 bases from V and 8 bases from J; bases unmatched to any gene: 5. Combining the CDR3 with reference TRBV5-1 and TRBJ1-6 gives the whole variable domain KAGVTQTPRYLIKTRGQQVTLSCSPISGHRSVSWYQQTPGQGLQFLFEYFSETQRNKGNFPGRFSGRQFSNSRSEMNVSTLELGDSALYLCASSPRGLDSPLHFGNGTRLTVT.

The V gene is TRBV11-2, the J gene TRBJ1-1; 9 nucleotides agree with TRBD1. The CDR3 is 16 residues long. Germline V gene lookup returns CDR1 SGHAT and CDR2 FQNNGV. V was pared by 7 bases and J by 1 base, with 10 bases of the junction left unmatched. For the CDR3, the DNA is TGTGCCAGCATCATCGACAGGGGGAGGAAGAACACTGAAGCTTTCTTT. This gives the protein CASIIDRGRKNTEAFF.

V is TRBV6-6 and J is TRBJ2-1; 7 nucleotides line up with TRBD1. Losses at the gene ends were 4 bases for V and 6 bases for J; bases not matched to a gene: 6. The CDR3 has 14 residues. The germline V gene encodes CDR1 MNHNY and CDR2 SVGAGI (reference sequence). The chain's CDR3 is CASSSPDRVNEQFF. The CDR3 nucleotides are TGTGCCAGCAGTTCGCCCGACAGGGTCAATGAGCAGTTCTTC.

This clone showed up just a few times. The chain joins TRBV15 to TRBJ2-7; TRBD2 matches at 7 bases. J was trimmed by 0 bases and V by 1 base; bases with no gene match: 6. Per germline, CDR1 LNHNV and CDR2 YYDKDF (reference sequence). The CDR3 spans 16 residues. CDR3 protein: CATSRAWGGRSYEQYF. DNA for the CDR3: TGTGCCACCAGCAGAGCCTGGGGGGGACGCTCCTACGAGCAGTACTTC. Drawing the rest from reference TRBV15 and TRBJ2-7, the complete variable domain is DAMVIQNPRYQVTQFGKPVTLSCSQTLNHNVMYWYQQKSSQAPKLLFHYYDKDFNNEADTPDNFQSRRPNTSFCFLDIRSPGLGDTAMYLCATSRAWGGRSYEQYFGPGTRLTVT.

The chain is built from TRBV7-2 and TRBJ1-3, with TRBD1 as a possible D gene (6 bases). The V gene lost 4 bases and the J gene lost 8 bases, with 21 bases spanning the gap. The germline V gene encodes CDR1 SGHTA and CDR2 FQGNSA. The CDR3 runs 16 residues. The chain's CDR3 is CASSSPLDRFGDTIYF. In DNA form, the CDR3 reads TGTGCCAGCAGCTCACCACTGGACAGATTTGGGGACACCATATATTTT. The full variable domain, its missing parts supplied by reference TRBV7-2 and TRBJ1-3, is GAGVSQSPSNKVTEKGKDVELRCDPISGHTALYWYRQSLGQGLEFLIYFQGNSAPDKSGLPSDRFSAERTGGSVSTLTIQRTQQEDSAVYLCASSSPLDRFGDTIYFGEGSWLTVV.

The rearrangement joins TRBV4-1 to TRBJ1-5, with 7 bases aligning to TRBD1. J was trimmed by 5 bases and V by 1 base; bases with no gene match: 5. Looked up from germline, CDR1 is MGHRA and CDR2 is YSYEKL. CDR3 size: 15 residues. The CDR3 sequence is CASSQGQGIYQPQHF. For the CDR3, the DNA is TGCGCCAGCAGCCAAGGACAGGGAATTTATCAGCCCCAGCATTTT.

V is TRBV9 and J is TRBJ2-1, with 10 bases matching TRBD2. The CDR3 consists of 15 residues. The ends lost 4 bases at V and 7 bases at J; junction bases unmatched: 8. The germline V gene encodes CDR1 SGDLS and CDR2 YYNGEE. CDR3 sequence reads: CASSLSGGPGNEQFF. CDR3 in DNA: TGTGCCAGCAGCCTTAGCGGGGGGCCAGGGAATGAGCAGTTCTTC.